This TCR beta chain came from a study of blood T cell repertoires in COVID-19. Study overall: The United States, Italy and Spain supplied acute and convalescent COVID-19 samples. T cells, B-cell-depleted T cells, or PBMCs supplied cDNA or gDNA.

The CDR3 is 12 amino acids. The germline V and J ends were trimmed by 2 bases and 7 bases, with 9 bases remaining between them. Germline assignment: CDR1 SGHKS and CDR2 YYEKEE (reference sequence). As originally analysed: Counts of nucleated cells, estimated from reference gene primer amplification, were obtained. Sequencing was performed with immunoSEQ multiplex PCR; in TCRdb, only in-frame clones are kept and a portion is missing. V, J and clone size are taken as reported in that table, and D and trimming were inferred from the DNA itself. The table shows around 300,000 clones, with 89% occurring only once.

Sequencing was done on a sample of peripheral blood. This rearrangement joins TRBV5-5 to TRBJ1-2; possibly TRBD1 for D (5 bases). The receptor was derived from a man over 45 with acute or convalescent COVID-19. The CDR3 coding sequence is TGTGCCAGCAGCTTCCGGGGGGGTGGCTACACCTTC. Translating gives CASSFRGGGYTF.